Listed below are T cell receptor beta chains from one sample, sequenced in a study of shared clonotypes between healthy human individuals. Some clones are missing from TCRdb's copy, which holds only in-frame ones; the method was immunoSEQ multiplex PCR. The table shows about half a million clones, with 70% to 80% occurring only once. The source material was PBMCs. The receptors originated from a woman aged 40 to 50 in good health. Some clones in this sample may be carry-over from other donors' samples. The conserved cysteine and the conserved F or W are not part of the CDR3 here. Fields, in order: V gene, J gene, clone size, D gene, CDR3 protein. The D gene is left open where the match is weak. Some rows have no size entry. The others give once, few or many, or a class for an expanded clone.

v_gene: TRBV6-4
j_gene: TRBJ1-5
abundance: -
d_gene: -
CDR3aa: AKPLYQPQH

v_gene: TRBV5-5
j_gene: TRBJ1-5
abundance: once
d_gene: -
CDR3aa: ASSLAGGNQPQH

v_gene: TRBV2
j_gene: TRBJ2-7
abundance: few
d_gene: -
CDR3aa: ASSEGRGETYEQY

v_gene: TRBV9
j_gene: TRBJ2-1
abundance: once
d_gene: -
CDR3aa: ASSVGGGTEQF

v_gene: TRBV28
j_gene: TRBJ2-5
abundance: -
d_gene: TRBD2
CDR3aa: ASLTSGRVLKTQY

v_gene: TRBV6-1
j_gene: TRBJ2-1
abundance: -
d_gene: TRBD1
CDR3aa: ASSQGQGIANEQF

v_gene: TRBV6-5
j_gene: TRBJ1-5
abundance: -
d_gene: -
CDR3aa: ASSERSVQPQH

v_gene: TRBV5-4
j_gene: TRBJ2-5
abundance: -
d_gene: -
CDR3aa: ASSHPSQETQY

v_gene: TRBV25-1
j_gene: TRBJ2-3
abundance: -
d_gene: -
CDR3aa: ASSLTADTQY

v_gene: TRBV18
j_gene: TRBJ2-7
abundance: -
d_gene: -
CDR3aa: ASSPRSDYEQY

v_gene: TRBV28
j_gene: TRBJ2-1
abundance: -
d_gene: TRBD2
CDR3aa: ASTPSGRANMNEQF

v_gene: TRBV14
j_gene: TRBJ2-5
abundance: once
d_gene: TRBD2
CDR3aa: ASSRGLARPETQY

v_gene: TRBV30
j_gene: TRBJ1-1
abundance: -
d_gene: -
CDR3aa: AWRRQSDAF

v_gene: TRBV9
j_gene: TRBJ2-3
abundance: few
d_gene: TRBD2
CDR3aa: ASSVAAGGGDTQY

v_gene: TRBV7-8
j_gene: TRBJ1-4
abundance: once
d_gene: -
CDR3aa: ASSLGQEWEKLF

v_gene: TRBV7-9
j_gene: TRBJ2-5
abundance: -
d_gene: -
CDR3aa: ASSLGAAGETQY

v_gene: TRBV6-5
j_gene: TRBJ2-1
abundance: -
d_gene: TRBD1
CDR3aa: ASGTGGVYNEQF

v_gene: TRBV4-1
j_gene: TRBJ2-1
abundance: -
d_gene: TRBD2
CDR3aa: ASSQDRGTSGSYNEQF

v_gene: TRBV5-4
j_gene: TRBJ2-1
abundance: few
d_gene: TRBD2
CDR3aa: ASSSGTSGSHNEQF

v_gene: TRBV7-2
j_gene: TRBJ2-5
abundance: -
d_gene: -
CDR3aa: ASSAGTSLQETQY

v_gene: TRBV11-2
j_gene: TRBJ2-3
abundance: -
d_gene: -
CDR3aa: ASSFIQGQDTQY

v_gene: TRBV9
j_gene: TRBJ2-2
abundance: -
d_gene: TRBD2
CDR3aa: ASSVVGGPGTGELF

v_gene: TRBV6-1
j_gene: TRBJ2-7
abundance: -
d_gene: -
CDR3aa: ASSEAPQGYYEQY

v_gene: TRBV30
j_gene: TRBJ1-5
abundance: -
d_gene: TRBD1
CDR3aa: AWSEGQGKNQPQH

v_gene: TRBV5-1
j_gene: TRBJ2-7
abundance: -
d_gene: TRBD2
CDR3aa: ASSPGLGSYEQY

v_gene: TRBV6-1
j_gene: TRBJ1-5
abundance: -
d_gene: -
CDR3aa: ASSEVEATGRH

v_gene: TRBV5-1
j_gene: TRBJ2-1
abundance: -
d_gene: -
CDR3aa: ASSFRGDEQF